This TCR beta chain derives from a study of CD8+ T cells in alopecia areata. RNA extraction and reverse transcription yielded cDNA as sequencing template. Clones were read by immunoSEQ multiplex PCR, and TCRdb kept only the in-frame ones, dropping some. This sample has approximately 210,000 clones, with less than 65% found just once. The CDR3 contains 16 residues. Unmatched junction bases numbered 12, after V lost 4 bases and J lost 7 bases. Per germline, CDR1 MNHNY and CDR2 SVGAGI (reference sequence). Treatment denoted: oral pan-JAK inhibitor, 5-10 mg twice daily. Sequences were derived from CD4+ T cells sorted from blood, sampled at week 4, from a patient treated with tofacitinib. The sequence was obtained from a human donor with alopecia areata. The chain has TRBV6-6 and TRBJ1-5; TRBD1 agrees at 8 bases. In DNA, the CDR3 is TGTGCCAGCAGTTTCACCATGGACAGGGTAGGCCAGCCCCAGCATTTT. Residues: CASSFTMDRVGQPQHF.